This is a list of T cell receptor beta chains from one sample in a study of T cells after yellow fever vaccination. TCRdb re-derived calls from the 5' RACE reads in MiXCR, one entry per CDR3 protein. This table holds 510,000 or so distinct CDR3 sequences, around 21% found once. Sequenced material: PBMCs, taken 15 days after the yellow fever booster vaccination. The receptors were gathered from a man aged 30 to 45 who received the YFV17D yellow fever vaccine. Both conserved end residues are part of each CDR3. The D gene is left open where the match is weak. The size of a clone is reported for some rows only, either as once, few or many, or as a class for expanded clones.

>TRBV20-1|NA|NA|TRBJ2-1
TGCAGTGCTAGAGTACCTCCCGTTACACATGAGCAGTTCTTC
CSARVPPVTHEQFF
>TRBV5-1|NA|NA|TRBJ1-5
TGCGCCAGCAGCTTGGGGCCGCCCAATCAGCCCCAGCATTTT
CASSLGPPNQPQHF
>TRBV10-3|NA|NA|TRBJ1-2
TGTGCCATCAGTGAGTCCGGGACAAGCAGAGGCTACACCTTC
CAISESGTSRGYTF
>TRBV20-1|TRBD2|NA|TRBJ2-3
TGCAGTGCTACCGTAATCGCGGGAGGCACAGATACGCAGTATTTT
CSATVIAGGTDTQYF
>TRBV19|TRBD2|few|TRBJ2-7
TGTGCCAGTAGTATTGGGACTAGCGGATACTACGAGCAGTACTTC
CASSIGTSGYYEQYF
>TRBV7-8|TRBD2|few|TRBJ2-7
TGTGCCAGCAGCTTCGAACTAGCGGGACCTTACGAGCAGTACTTC
CASSFELAGPYEQYF
>TRBV20-1|NA|NA|TRBJ2-6
TGCAGCGCTCTAGGGGAGAGCTCTGGGGCCAACGTCCTGACTTTC
CSALGESSGANVLTF
>TRBV18|NA|many|TRBJ2-7
TGTGCCAGCTCACCGCTGGAGGGCCTGGAGTCCTACGAGCAGTACTTC
CASSPLEGLESYEQYF
>TRBV12-3/TRBV12-4|NA|NA|TRBJ1-3
TGTGCCAGCAGTACAACTGGAAACACCATATATTTT
CASSTTGNTIYF
>TRBV20-1|TRBD2|NA|TRBJ2-7
TGCAGTGCTAGAGATAGCGGGAGGGTCCACGAGCAGTACTTC
CSARDSGRVHEQYF
>TRBV5-1|NA|NA|TRBJ1-4
TGCGCCAGCAGCTCCTCAGGGACCGTGGCTGAAAAACTGTTTTTT
CASSSSGTVAEKLFF
>TRBV5-4|NA|NA|TRBJ2-1
TGTGCCAGCAGCTTGGATGGACCGATTAACAATGAGCAGTTCTTC
CASSLDGPINNEQFF
>TRBV6-2/TRBV6-3|TRBD1|NA|TRBJ1-4
TGTGCCAGCGGTAAGAGATCGACAGGGGGAACAACTAATGAAAAACTGTTTTTT
CASGKRSTGGTTNEKLFF
>TRBV20-1|NA|few|TRBJ2-3
TGCAGTGCCGGGGACCCCATGAGGACAGATACGCAGTATTTT
CSAGDPMRTDTQYF
>TRBV27|NA|NA|TRBJ2-3
TGTGCCACCTCGACTAGTACCCTAGATACGCAGTATTTT
CATSTSTLDTQYF
>TRBV4-3|TRBD2|NA|TRBJ2-5
TGCGCCAGCAGCCAAGATTGGAGGACTAGCGTGATCCAGGAGACCCAGTACTTC
CASSQDWRTSVIQETQYF
>TRBV7-2|NA|few|TRBJ2-1
TGTGCCAGCAGCTTCAGGACAAACTCCTACAATGAGCAGTTCTTC
CASSFRTNSYNEQFF
>TRBV7-8|TRBD1|few|TRBJ2-1
TGTGCCAGCAGAAGGGACAGGACGTACAATGAGCAGTTCTTC
CASRRDRTYNEQFF
>TRBV5-4|NA|NA|TRBJ2-2
TGTGCCAGCAGGTTTTTCGGGAGTAACACCGGGGAGCTGTTTTTT
CASRFFGSNTGELFF
>TRBV3-1|NA|few|TRBJ2-5
TGTGCCAGCAGCTCCTCGACGGGAGATTATGAGACCCAGTACTTC
CASSSSTGDYETQYF
>TRBV7-9|TRBD1|few|TRBJ1-4
TGTGCCAGCAGCACTAGACAGGGGACTAATGAAAAACTGTTTTTT
CASSTRQGTNEKLFF
>TRBV6-5|TRBD2|few|TRBJ2-1
TGTGCCAGCAGTTCCCTCCCTAGCGGGAGGGGAAATGAGCAGTTCTTC
CASSSLPSGRGNEQFF
>TRBV7-2|TRBD2|few|TRBJ2-3
TGTGCCAGCAGCTTTGAGAGCGGGAGATCAGATACGCAGTATTTT
CASSFESGRSDTQYF
>TRBV6-5|NA|NA|TRBJ1-6
TGTGCCAGCAGTTATCATCCGGGGGCGGGATCGTCACCCCTCCACTTT
CASSYHPGAGSSPLHF
>TRBV5-6|TRBD2|few|TRBJ2-3
TGTGCCAGCAGCTTCCCCCGAAGACTAGCGGGGAGCACAGATACGCAGTATTTT
CASSFPRRLAGSTDTQYF
>TRBV19|NA|many|TRBJ2-2
TGTGCCAGTAGTATAGATCTGTCGACCGGGGAGCTGTTTTTT
CASSIDLSTGELFF
>TRBV7-9|NA|many|TRBJ2-7
TGTGCCAGCAGCTTATTAGGGGCCTCCTACGAGCAGTACTTC
CASSLLGASYEQYF
>TRBV12-3/TRBV12-4|TRBD1|many|TRBJ2-7
TGTGCCAGCAGTTCCAGCCGGACAGGGAGAGAGCAGTACTTC
CASSSSRTGREQYF
>TRBV4-3|NA|NA|TRBJ1-6
TGCGCCAGCAGCCAAGATCGGAGCCTCCCTAATTCACCCCTCCCCTTT
CASSQDRSLPNSPLPF